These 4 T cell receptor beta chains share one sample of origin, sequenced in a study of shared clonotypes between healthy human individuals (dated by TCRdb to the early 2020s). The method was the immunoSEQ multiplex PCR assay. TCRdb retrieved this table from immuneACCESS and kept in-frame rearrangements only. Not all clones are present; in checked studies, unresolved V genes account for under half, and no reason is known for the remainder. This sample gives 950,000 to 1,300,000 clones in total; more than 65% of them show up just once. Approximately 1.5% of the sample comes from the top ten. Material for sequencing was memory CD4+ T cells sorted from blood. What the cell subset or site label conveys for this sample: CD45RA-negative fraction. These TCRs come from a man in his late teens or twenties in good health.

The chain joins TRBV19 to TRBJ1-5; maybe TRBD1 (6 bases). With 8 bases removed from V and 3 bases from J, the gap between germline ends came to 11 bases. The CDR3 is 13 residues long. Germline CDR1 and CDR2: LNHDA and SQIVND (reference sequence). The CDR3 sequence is CASCWGLNQPQHF. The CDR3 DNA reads TGTGCCAGTTGTTGGGGGCTCAATCAGCCCCAGCATTTT. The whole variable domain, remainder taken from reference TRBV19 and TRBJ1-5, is DGGITQSPKYLFRKEGQNVTLSCEQNLNHDAMYWYRQDPGQGLRLIYYSQIVNDFQKGDIAEGYSVSREKKESFPLTVTSAQKNPTAFYLCASCWGLNQPQHFGDGTRLSIL.

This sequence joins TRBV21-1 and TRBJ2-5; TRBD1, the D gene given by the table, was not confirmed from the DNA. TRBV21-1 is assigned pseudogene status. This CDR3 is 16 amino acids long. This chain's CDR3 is CASSKEMGQWEETQYF. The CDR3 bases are TGTGCCAGCAGCAAAGAGATGGGACAGTGGGAAGAGACCCAGTACTTC.

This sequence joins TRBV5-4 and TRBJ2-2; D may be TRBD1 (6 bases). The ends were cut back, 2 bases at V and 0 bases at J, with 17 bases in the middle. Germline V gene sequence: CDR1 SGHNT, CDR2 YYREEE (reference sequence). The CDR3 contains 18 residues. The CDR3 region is CASSFPTGTTSNTGELFF. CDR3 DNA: TGTGCCAGCAGCTTCCCCACAGGGACAACCTCGAACACCGGGGAGCTGTTTTTT. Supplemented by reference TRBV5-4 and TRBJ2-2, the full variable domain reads ETGVTQSPTHLIKTRGQQVTLRCSSQSGHNTVSWYQQALGQGPQFIFQYYREEENGRGNFPPRFSGLQFPNYSSELNVNALELDDSALYLCASSFPTGTTSNTGELFFGEGSRLTVL.

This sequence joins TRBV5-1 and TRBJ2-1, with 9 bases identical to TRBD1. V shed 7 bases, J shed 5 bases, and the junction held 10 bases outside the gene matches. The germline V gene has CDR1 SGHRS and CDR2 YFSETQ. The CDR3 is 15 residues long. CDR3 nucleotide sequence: TGCGCCAGCGGGCCCCCACGGACAGGGGACAATGAGCAGTTCTTC. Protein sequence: CASGPPRTGDNEQFF.